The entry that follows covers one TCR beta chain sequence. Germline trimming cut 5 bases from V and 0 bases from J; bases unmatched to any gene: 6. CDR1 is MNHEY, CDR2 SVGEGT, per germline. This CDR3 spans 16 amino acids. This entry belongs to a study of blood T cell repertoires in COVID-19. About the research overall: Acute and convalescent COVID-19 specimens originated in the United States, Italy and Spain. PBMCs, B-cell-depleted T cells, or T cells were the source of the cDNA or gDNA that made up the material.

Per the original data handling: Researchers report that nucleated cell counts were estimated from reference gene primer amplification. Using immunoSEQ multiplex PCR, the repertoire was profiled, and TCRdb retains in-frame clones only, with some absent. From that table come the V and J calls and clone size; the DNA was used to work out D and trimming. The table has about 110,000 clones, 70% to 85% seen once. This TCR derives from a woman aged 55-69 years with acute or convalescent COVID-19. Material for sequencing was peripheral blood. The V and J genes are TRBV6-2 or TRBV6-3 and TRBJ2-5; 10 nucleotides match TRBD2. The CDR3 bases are TGTGCCAGCAGTGACCCTAGCGGGGGTTACCAAGAGACCCAGTACTTC. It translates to CASSDPSGGYQETQYF.